These 7 T cell receptor beta chains originate from one sample sequenced in a study of CD8+ T cells in alopecia areata. cDNA prepared by RNA extraction and subsequent reverse transcription served as the template for sequencing. Profiling relied on immunoSEQ multiplex PCR, and the TCRdb table lists in-frame clones only, not all of them. The sample shows about 110,000 clones, approximately 59% of them seen only once. The sequencing input was CD8+ T cells sorted from blood. The origin of the receptors is a human donor in good health.

The chain combines TRBV5-4 with TRBJ2-3; D might be TRBD1 or TRBD2, each matching 5 bases. CDR3 length: 14 residues. Trimming removed 2 bases at V and 2 bases at J, with 9 bases between. CDR1 SGHNT and CDR2 YYREEE come from the germline V gene (reference sequence). CDR3 DNA sequence: TGTGCCAGCAGCTTTACGGGGCTCACAGATACGCAGTATTTT. Protein product: CASSFTGLTDTQYF.

Only a few counts were recorded for this clone. As DNA, the CDR3 is TGTGCCAGCAGCTTGGTGGGGATTCGGCGCACCGGGGAGCTGTTTTTT. Its protein is CASSLVGIRRTGELFF. The gene calls are TRBV7-9 and TRBJ2-2; D gene ambiguous. CDR3 size: 16 residues. From germline, CDR1 is SEHNR and CDR2 FQNEAQ (reference sequence). V was shortened by 3 bases and J by 4 bases, with 15 bases between the two germline ends.

This chain connects TRBV10-3 to TRBJ1-1; D is uncertain. CDR1 is ENHRY, CDR2 SYGVKD, per germline. Trimming left V 6 bases short and J 1 base short, with 6 bases between. This CDR3 has 12 amino acids. The CDR3 region has the DNA TGTGCCATCAGCGGGAAGAACACTGAAGCTTTCTTT. It translates to CAISGKNTEAFF.

This clone has more than one count but fewer than ten. CDR3 coding DNA: TGCGCCAGCAGCCAAGAGAGGGCTAGCGGGGTTTACAATGAGCAGTTCTTC. This encodes CASSQERASGVYNEQFF. The chain recombines TRBV4-1 with TRBJ2-1; 9 bases align to TRBD2. Per germline, CDR1 MGHRA and CDR2 YSYEKL. This CDR3 is built from 17 residues. With V trimmed by 0 bases and J by 4 bases, 7 bases remained unmatched.

The J gene is TRBJ2-7, the V gene TRBV5-4; 8 positions match TRBD1. Looked up from germline, CDR1 is SGHNT and CDR2 is YYREEE (reference sequence). Trimming took 4 bases from V and 6 from J; bases not matched to a gene: 9. The CDR3 spans 14 residues. The CDR3 DNA follows: TGTGCCAGCAGCATGTGGACAGGGAATGGCGAGCAGTACTTC. Protein sequence: CASSMWTGNGEQYF.

The chain has TRBV2 and TRBJ1-2; a possible D gene is TRBD1 (6 bases). Germline-derived CDR1 and CDR2 are SNHLY and FYNNEI. The CDR3 is 13 residues long. V lost 5 bases and J 8 bases, leaving 15 bases between the germline ends. CDR3 nucleotides: TGTGCCAGCAGTTGGACAGACCCGGAGGGCTACACCTTC. It translates to CASSWTDPEGYTF.

The V and J genes are TRBV28 and TRBJ2-5; 11 nucleotides align to TRBD1. Germline V CDR1 and CDR2: MDHEN, SYDVKM. V shed 6 bases and J 5 bases; nucleotides not matched to a gene: 11. CDR3 length equals 16 residues. Here the CDR3 reads CASSPGTGGFAETQYF. The DNA of the CDR3 is TGTGCCAGCAGCCCCGGGACAGGGGGTTTTGCCGAGACCCAGTACTTC.